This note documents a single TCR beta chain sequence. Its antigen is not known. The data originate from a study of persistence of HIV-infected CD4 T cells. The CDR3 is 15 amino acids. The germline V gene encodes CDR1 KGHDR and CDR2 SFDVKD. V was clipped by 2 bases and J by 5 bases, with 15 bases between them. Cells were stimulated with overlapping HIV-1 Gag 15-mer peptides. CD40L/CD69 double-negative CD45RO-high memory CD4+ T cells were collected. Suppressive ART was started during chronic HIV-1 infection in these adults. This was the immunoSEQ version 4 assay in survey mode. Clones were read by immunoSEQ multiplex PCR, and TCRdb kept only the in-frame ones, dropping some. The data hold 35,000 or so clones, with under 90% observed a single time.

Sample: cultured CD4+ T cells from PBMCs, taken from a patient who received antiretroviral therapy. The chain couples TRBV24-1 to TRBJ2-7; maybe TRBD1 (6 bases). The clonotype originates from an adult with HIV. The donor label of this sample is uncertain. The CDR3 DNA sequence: TGTGCCACCAGTGATTCCCGGGACATAGAAAACGAGCAGTACTTC. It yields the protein CATSDSRDIENEQYF.